This T cell receptor beta chain stems from a study of T cells in Graves' hyperthyroidism and ophthalmopathy. Study-level points and caveats: Within blood appeared most thyroid clonotypes that had expanded above 0.001. Model-based prediction identified ophthalmopathy a median 6.5 months prior to its onset.

RNA transcripts yielded amplified TCR beta CDR3 regions. The primer set for the first-round RT-PCR of the TCR CDR3 was HTBI. MiXCR was run by TCRdb on the multiplex PCR reads, yielding one entry per CDR3 protein. The data show roughly 600,000 distinct CDR3 sequences, 13% to 15% seen once. To note about this clonotype: The target antigen is unknown.

The CDR3 spans 17 residues. Germline CDR1 and CDR2: MNHNS and SASEGT. Unmatched junction bases numbered 9, after V lost 7 bases and J lost 0 bases. At least 3 on the Clinical Activity Score was recorded for ophthalmopathy patients, who also had NOSPECS grade at least 4 and duration under 3 months. Diagnosing involved the use of clinical symptoms, serum thyroxine and TRAb, thyroid ultrasound and orbital computed tomography. The receptor comes from a woman in her forties or fifties with Graves' ophthalmopathy. The rearrangement uses TRBV6-1 and TRBJ2-6; 7 bases match TRBD2. Sequencing was carried out using blood. This CDR3 reads CASTHTGRPSGANVLTF. CDR3 nucleotide sequence: TGTGCCAGCACCCATACCGGGAGGCCCTCTGGGGCCAACGTCCTGACTTTC.